These 7 T cell receptor beta chains were sequenced from one sample in a study of Graves' ophthalmopathy and Graves' hyperthyroidism. Amplification from RNA transcripts yielded the TCR beta CDR3 regions. HTBI primers served in a first-round RT-PCR, which a second-round multiplex PCR followed. TCRdb independently ran MiXCR on the multiplex PCR reads; one entry per CDR3 protein. The sample has 150,000 to 200,000 distinct CDR3 sequences; approximately 40% are singletons. Specimen: peripheral blood. The receptor set was obtained from a man aged 30 to 39 with Graves' ophthalmopathy.

This clonotype was recorded many times. The chain uses TRBV12-3 or TRBV12-4 and TRBJ2-2; 7 bases are a match to TRBD2. V was clipped by 5 bases and J by 7 bases; unmatched bases: 19. The CDR3 covers 18 residues. The CDR3 DNA reads TGTGCCAGCAGTCCCTCCCCCGCCGGGACTACGTCTGGCGGGGAGCTGTTTTTT. This codes for CASSPSPAGTTSGGELFF.

This clonotype is medium-sized by share. This chain links TRBV7-2 with TRBJ2-7; no definite D call. CDR3 length equals 14 residues. Germline V gives CDR1 SGHTA, CDR2 FQGNSA. Trimming removed 1 base at V and 0 bases at J, with 7 bases between. The chain's CDR3 is CASSLEANSYEQYF. For the CDR3, the DNA is TGTGCCAGCAGCTTAGAGGCCAACTCCTACGAGCAGTACTTC. Full variable domain (rest looked up from reference TRBV7-2 and TRBJ2-7): GAGVSQSPSNKVTEKGKDVELRCDPISGHTALYWYRQSLGQGLEFLIYFQGNSAPDKSGLPSDRFSAERTGGSVSTLTIQRTQQEDSAVYLCASSLEANSYEQYFGPGTRLTVT.

This clonotype was seen repeatedly, ten times or more. The V and J genes are TRBV30 and TRBJ1-3, with D perhaps TRBD1 (5 bases). The V end lost 1 base, the J end lost 2 bases, and 9 bases lay between the germline ends. Germline lookup yields CDR1 GTSNPN and CDR2 SVGIG (reference sequence). This CDR3 has 14 residues. The CDR3 DNA reads as TGTGCCTGGAGTGCGTTGGGGGCTGGAAACACCATATATTTT. Translation gives CAWSALGAGNTIYF.

The chain combines TRBV6-1 with TRBJ2-7; D is tentatively TRBD1 or TRBD2 (5 bases each). Germline CDR1 is MNHNS and CDR2 is SASEGT. V dropped 11 bases and J dropped 3 bases, with 17 bases sitting between them. The CDR3 length is 13 residues. The CDR3 is CAAGTLGVYEQYF. The CDR3 nucleotides read TGTGCCGCCGGGACGCTTGGGGTCTACGAGCAGTACTTC.

This clonotype was recorded at least ten times. The chain has TRBV7-9 and TRBJ2-7; 7 bases map to TRBD2. The CDR3 loop spans 15 amino acids. Germline lookup yields CDR1 SEHNR and CDR2 FQNEAQ (reference sequence). Trimming removed 4 bases from V and 5 bases from J; junction bases left unmatched: 11. The CDR3 DNA reads TGTGCCAGCAGCTCCCTCGGGGGGATGGCTGACGAGCAGTACTTC. Translating it yields CASSSLGGMADEQYF.

This clonotype showed up many times. The chain has TRBV28 and TRBJ2-4, with D perhaps assigned TRBD1 or TRBD2 (7 bases each). This CDR3 spans 16 amino acids. The ends were cut back, 4 bases at V and 3 bases at J, with 16 bases in the middle. Germline CDR1 is MDHEN and CDR2 is SYDVKM. In DNA form, the CDR3 reads TGTGCCAGCAGTTCAGACGACAGGGAGGGCAAAAACATTCAGTACTTC. It specifies CASSSDDREGKNIQYF.

This clonotype was seen at least ten times. The chain carries TRBV29-1 and TRBJ2-2; the D gene could be TRBD1 or TRBD2 (5 bases each). CDR1 is SQVTM and CDR2 is ANQGSEA in the germline V gene. With 7 bases removed from V and 4 bases from J, the gap between germline ends came to 13 bases. The CDR3 is made up of 13 amino acids. The CDR3 loop is CSARDGGTGELFF. The CDR3 DNA is TGCAGCGCACGGGACGGAGGCACCGGGGAGCTGTTTTTT.